This section outlines one T cell receptor beta chain sequence together with its context. The sample belongs to a study of blood T cell repertoires in COVID-19. Libraries were prepared by immunoSEQ multiplex PCR; TCRdb keeps only in-frame clonotypes and omits some of them. The data contain around 310,000 clones, nearly 90% of them singletons. Germline CDR1 SGHNT, CDR2 YENEEA. J lost 10 bases, V lost 5 bases, and 13 bases had no gene match. The CDR3 sequence is 15 residues long. The sequencing sample was made of PBMCs or T cells enriched from blood (not recorded which). This clonotype originated in a woman aged 30 to 39 who had recovered from COVID-19. The V gene is TRBV11-3, the J gene TRBJ2-1, with 8 nucleotides matching TRBD1. The CDR3 DNA sequence: TGTGCCAGCAGCCTAACGGACAGGGAAGGTACGGAGCAGTTCTTC. Translated: CASSLTDREGTEQFF.